A selection of T cell receptor beta chains follows, all from one sample in a study of early T cells in non-severe SARS-CoV-2 infection. TCRdb itself ran the 5' RACE reads through MiXCR, one entry per CDR3 protein. The data show more than 50,000 distinct CDR3 sequences, with over 5% seen just once and 6% to 7% held by the top ten. Input material: whole blood. The source of these receptors is an adult who was a healthcare worker with PCR-confirmed SARS-CoV-2 infection or an uninfected control (not recorded which). Each CDR3 is given without its conserved first and last residue. Fields, in order: J gene, V gene, clone size, CDR3 protein. Clone size is shown for a subset of rows, as once, few, many or a class of expanded clone.

j_gene: TRBJ2-7
v_gene: TRBV12-3/TRBV12-4
abundance: many
CDR3aa: ASSFRSYEQY

j_gene: TRBJ2-3
v_gene: TRBV4-1
abundance: many
CDR3aa: ASSQALSGGTDTQY

j_gene: TRBJ2-7
v_gene: TRBV2
abundance: -
CDR3aa: ASSEFPGTGRFYEQY

j_gene: TRBJ2-5
v_gene: TRBV3-1
abundance: few
CDR3aa: ASSQGQETQY

j_gene: TRBJ2-2
v_gene: TRBV27
abundance: many
CDR3aa: ATGRFRLAGTNTGELF

j_gene: TRBJ1-2
v_gene: TRBV29-1
abundance: many
CDR3aa: SVGVGQGIRYGYT

j_gene: TRBJ2-7
v_gene: TRBV5-1
abundance: -
CDR3aa: ASSLGPQGGSYEQY

j_gene: TRBJ2-7
v_gene: TRBV29-1
abundance: many
CDR3aa: SVEGQSSYEQY

j_gene: TRBJ1-1
v_gene: TRBV7-2
abundance: many
CDR3aa: ASSLLPNTEAF

j_gene: TRBJ1-1
v_gene: TRBV2
abundance: few
CDR3aa: ASRVRKDRWNTEAF

j_gene: TRBJ1-2
v_gene: TRBV7-2
abundance: many
CDR3aa: ASSPDGIGGYT

j_gene: TRBJ1-2
v_gene: TRBV4-2
abundance: -
CDR3aa: ASSQEGTYGYT

j_gene: TRBJ2-7
v_gene: TRBV20-1
abundance: -
CDR3aa: SAPPPAGEVSEQY

j_gene: TRBJ1-6
v_gene: TRBV6-6
abundance: few
CDR3aa: ASSPGQSNSPLH

j_gene: TRBJ2-1
v_gene: TRBV9
abundance: many
CDR3aa: ASSARGGSSYNEQF

j_gene: TRBJ1-6
v_gene: TRBV30
abundance: -
CDR3aa: AWQGSRSPLH

j_gene: TRBJ2-7
v_gene: TRBV10-3
abundance: many
CDR3aa: AISERTSAYEQY

j_gene: TRBJ1-2
v_gene: TRBV27
abundance: few
CDR3aa: ASSPRTGWNYGYT

j_gene: TRBJ2-6
v_gene: TRBV7-8
abundance: many
CDR3aa: ASRSNSGANVLT

j_gene: TRBJ2-3
v_gene: TRBV7-3
abundance: -
CDR3aa: ASSLNPTDTQY

j_gene: TRBJ2-7
v_gene: TRBV12-3/TRBV12-4
abundance: -
CDR3aa: ASSLHGTVYEQY

j_gene: TRBJ1-6
v_gene: TRBV10-3
abundance: many
CDR3aa: APSFRGRSYNSPLH

j_gene: TRBJ2-1
v_gene: TRBV19
abundance: many
CDR3aa: ASSIEGIANEQF

j_gene: TRBJ1-5
v_gene: TRBV6-1
abundance: few
CDR3aa: ASSLYRGLSNQPQH

j_gene: TRBJ2-3
v_gene: TRBV7-8
abundance: -
CDR3aa: ASSFSGRLDTQY

j_gene: TRBJ2-7
v_gene: TRBV20-1
abundance: few
CDR3aa: SARDVAAIAYEQY

j_gene: TRBJ2-7
v_gene: TRBV4-3
abundance: many
CDR3aa: ASSQDPGADSYEQY

j_gene: TRBJ1-5
v_gene: TRBV29-1
abundance: many
CDR3aa: SVVIGNQPQH

j_gene: TRBJ1-1
v_gene: TRBV7-9
abundance: few
CDR3aa: ASRKLGQLRRDTEAF

j_gene: TRBJ1-2
v_gene: TRBV18
abundance: many
CDR3aa: ASSPIPGDYGYT

j_gene: TRBJ2-5
v_gene: TRBV4-2
abundance: many
CDR3aa: ASSQVREGDETQY

j_gene: TRBJ2-1
v_gene: TRBV3-1
abundance: many
CDR3aa: ASSLRGNYRDNEQF

j_gene: TRBJ2-3
v_gene: TRBV10-3
abundance: -
CDR3aa: AISTFAGRFGTDTQY

j_gene: TRBJ2-3
v_gene: TRBV6-1
abundance: -
CDR3aa: ATSQIDTQY

j_gene: TRBJ2-6
v_gene: TRBV12-5
abundance: -
CDR3aa: ASGPGRTGLGTGANVLT

j_gene: TRBJ2-6
v_gene: TRBV4-3
abundance: many
CDR3aa: ATLKIQPGIGANVLT

j_gene: TRBJ2-2
v_gene: TRBV7-8
abundance: few
CDR3aa: ASSLGLATAGELF

j_gene: TRBJ2-7
v_gene: TRBV4-2
abundance: many
CDR3aa: ASSQNRVTGSYEQY

j_gene: TRBJ2-7
v_gene: TRBV12-3/TRBV12-4
abundance: few
CDR3aa: ASSFRYLYEQY

j_gene: TRBJ1-3
v_gene: TRBV6-5
abundance: few
CDR3aa: ASSYSGTGGLYSGNTIY